The present TCR beta chain was sequenced within a study of cytomegalovirus exposure and HLA in healthy donors. Study-level information: From donors who were HLA-typed, an early data release held 80 million or so unique TCRs.

Healthy donors of bone marrow made up the group. PCR amplification relied on 60 Vbeta primers (plus 13 Jbeta primers). The assay was immunoSEQ multiplex PCR, and TCRdb's table has in-frame clones only and misses some. The sample lists around 200,000 clones; 80% were seen once. CDR1 SNHLY and CDR2 FYNNEI come from the germline V gene. V dropped 11 bases and J dropped 0 bases, with 13 bases sitting between them. The CDR3 covers 13 residues. Turning to this clone: Its antigen is not identified.

Study-wide results and limits: It was likely that a cluster of highly shared sequence variants was a sequencing artifact.

The rearrangement joins TRBV2 to TRBJ1-1, with a possible D match to TRBD1 (6 bases). This receptor was identified in a boy between 5 and 17 years old in good health and CMV-seronegative. Sequencing was done on a sample of PBMCs. The CDR3 nucleotides are TGTGCCGGTGGACAGAGAATGAACACTGAAGCTTTCTTT. Translating gives CAGGQRMNTEAFF.